Given below is one T cell receptor (beta chain) in context. The antigen is unknown. This same CDR3 is encoded by further DNA sequences in the sample. These data belong to a study of CD4 T cells in relation to SARS-CoV-2 and coronaviruses. Study outcomes and limitations: Monoreactive clones expanded significantly more to SARS-CoV-2 than crossreactive clones did.

Germline CDR1 reads SGHTS; CDR2 reads YDEGEE. This CDR3 is built from 13 residues. The ends were cut back, 4 bases at V and 1 base at J, with 5 bases in the middle. The unexposed donors gave CD4+ T cells in about 2011-2018, prior to COVID-19. After roughly ten days of culture, CD4+ T cells were isolated. Testing used SARS-CoV-2 S/N and four cold-coronavirus spikes on unexposed-donor CD4+ T cells, cells permitting. Cultures held roughly 2 million PBMCs per well with around 9.4 IU/ml IL-2. Method: immunoSEQ multiplex PCR; TCRdb's copy keeps in-frame clones and lacks some. The sample holds about 24,000 clones, 73% seen once.

This TCR came from a human donor in good health. Sequencing was done on a sample of CD4+ T cells from PBMCs, cultured in vitro. The genes are TRBV5-8 and TRBJ2-2; D remains unclear. Here the CDR3 reads CASSLQNTGELFF. The CDR3, as DNA: TGTGCCAGCAGCCTACAGAACACCGGGGAGCTGTTTTTT.